This TCR beta chain originates from a study of T-cell reconstitution after alpha-beta-depleted transplantation in children. Preparation of the TCRbeta library used unique molecular identifiers. In TCRdb, the PCR reads were re-called with MiXCR into one record per CDR3 protein. Among approximately 490,000 distinct CDR3 sequences listed, about an eighth were seen once. The germline V and J ends were trimmed by 0 bases and 7 bases, with 11 bases remaining between them. Germline V gene lookup returns CDR1 SGHDT and CDR2 YYEEEE. There are 14 residues in the CDR3. The clonotype was recovered from a human donor who donated a stem cell graft to a child with combined immunodeficiency. The sample here was PBMCs from the stem cell graft donor, taken from the stem cell graft. The V and J genes are TRBV5-6 and TRBJ2-1; D is ambiguous. CDR3 residues: CASSLGWSSNEQFF. The CDR3 DNA reads TGTGCCAGCAGCTTGGGATGGTCTAGTAATGAGCAGTTCTTC.